The sequence of this T cell receptor (beta chain) was determined in a study of blood T cell repertoires in COVID-19. The CDR3 runs 14 residues. The ends lost 5 bases at V and 6 bases at J; junction bases unmatched: 6. The germline CDR1 and CDR2 sequences are KGHSH and LQKENI. In the original workflow: Cell counts per sample came from amplifying reference gene primers. The repertoire was sequenced with immunoSEQ multiplex PCR; TCRdb's copy has only in-frame clones and lacks some. That table is the source of V, J and clone size, and D and trimming were worked out from the DNA. The table records hundreds of thousands of clones, 65% to 80% of them present only once. This clone was seen a handful of times.

This TCR was sampled from a woman aged 40 to 50 with active or convalescent COVID-19. Sample: peripheral blood. The chain uses TRBV18 and TRBJ1-4, with 7 bases identical to TRBD1. The CDR3 region has the DNA TGTGCCAGCTCAGACAGGGCTGGGGATGAAAAACTGTTTTTT. This codes for CASSDRAGDEKLFF.